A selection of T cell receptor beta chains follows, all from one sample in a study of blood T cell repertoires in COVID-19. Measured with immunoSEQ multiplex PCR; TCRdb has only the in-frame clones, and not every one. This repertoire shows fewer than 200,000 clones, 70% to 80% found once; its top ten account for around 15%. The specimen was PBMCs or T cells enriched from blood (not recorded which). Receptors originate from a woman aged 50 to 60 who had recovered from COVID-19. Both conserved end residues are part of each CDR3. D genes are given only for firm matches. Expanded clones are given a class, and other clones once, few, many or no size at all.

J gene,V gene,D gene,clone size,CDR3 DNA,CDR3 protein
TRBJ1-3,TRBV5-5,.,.,TGTGCCAGCAGCTTGGCATGGTCTAGCTCTGGAAACACCATATATTTT,CASSLAWSSSGNTIYF
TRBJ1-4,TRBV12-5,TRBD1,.,TGTGCTAGTGGTTTGGGAGACAGGGGGACAACTAATGAAAAACTGTTTTTT,CASGLGDRGTTNEKLFF
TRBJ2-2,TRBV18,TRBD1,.,TGTGCCAGCTCACCAATCCTGGGAACAGGGGGCTGGACCGGGGAGCTGTTTTTT,CASSPILGTGGWTGELFF
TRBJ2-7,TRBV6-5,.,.,TGTGCCAGCAGTTATACTAGCAGTAGCTTCGAGCAGTACTTC,CASSYTSSSFEQYF
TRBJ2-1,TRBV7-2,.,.,TGTGCCAGCAGCCCAGCCCGGGCCTACAATGAGCAGTTCTTC,CASSPARAYNEQFF
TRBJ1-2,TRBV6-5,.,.,TGTGCCAGCAGCCGGACTGCGGATGGCTACACCTTC,CASSRTADGYTF
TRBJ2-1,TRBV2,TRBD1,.,TGTGCCAGCAGTCAGGGGGCAAGCTCCTACAATGAGCAGTTCTTC,CASSQGASSYNEQFF
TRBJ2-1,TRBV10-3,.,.,TGTGCCATCAGCGCCCCTCAGCTACGCGGGAATGAGCAGTTCTTC,CAISAPQLRGNEQFF
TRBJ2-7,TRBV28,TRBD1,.,TGTGCCAGCAGCCGAGCAGGGGGTGGATCCTACGAGCAGTACTTC,CASSRAGGGSYEQYF
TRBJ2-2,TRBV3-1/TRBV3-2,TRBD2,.,TGTGCCAGCAGCCGCGCTAGCGGAGCCACCGGGGAGCTGTTTTTT,CASSRASGATGELFF
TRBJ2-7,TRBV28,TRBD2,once,TGTGCCAGCAGCCAACTAGCGGGAGGGGTGGGGCAGTACTTC,CASSQLAGGVGQYF
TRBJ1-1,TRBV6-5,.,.,TGTGCCAGCAGTTCCCAAGGGGTCACTGAAGCTTTCTTT,CASSSQGVTEAFF
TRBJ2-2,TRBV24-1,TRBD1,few,TGTGCCACCAGTGATTCGAGACAGGGACCTCCCAGCGGGGAGCTGTTTTTT,CATSDSRQGPPSGELFF
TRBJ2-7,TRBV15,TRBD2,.,TGTGCCACCAGCAGAGAGGGGGGGACGCAGTACTTC,CATSREGGTQYF
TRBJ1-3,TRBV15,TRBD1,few,TGTGCCACCAGGCGTCAGGGGGCGCGAGGAAACACCATATATTTT,CATRRQGARGNTIYF
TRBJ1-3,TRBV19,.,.,TGTGCCAGTAGTATCGGTTCTCTACGTGCCTCTGGAAACACCATATATTTT,CASSIGSLRASGNTIYF
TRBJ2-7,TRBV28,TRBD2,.,TGTGCCAGCAGTTTGCGGGGGGGGGACGAGCAGTACTTC,CASSLRGGDEQYF
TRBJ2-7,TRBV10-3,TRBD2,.,TGTGCCACGAAACTAGCGGACATCTCCTACGAGCAGTACTTC,CATKLADISYEQYF
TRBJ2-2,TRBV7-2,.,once,TGTGCCAGCAGCGCCAGGGTCTCCGGGGAGCTGTTTTTT,CASSARVSGELFF
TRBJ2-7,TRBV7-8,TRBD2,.,TGTGCCAGCACCAACGGGACTACCAACTACGAGCAGTACTTC,CASTNGTTNYEQYF
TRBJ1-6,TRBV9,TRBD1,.,TGTGCCAGCAGCCCCCGGACAGGCCATAATTCACCCCTCCACTTT,CASSPRTGHNSPLHF
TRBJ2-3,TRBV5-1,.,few,TGCGCCAGCAGTCGAGTCTCCGCGGGCTCCTCCACAGATACGCAGTATTTT,CASSRVSAGSSTDTQYF
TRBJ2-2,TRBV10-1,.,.,TGCGCCTCCCAGGATTACCAAAACACCGGGGAGCTGTTTTTT,CASQDYQNTGELFF
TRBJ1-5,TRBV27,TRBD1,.,TGTGCCAGCAGTTTTGGGACAGGGGTTCAGCCCCAGCATTTT,CASSFGTGVQPQHF
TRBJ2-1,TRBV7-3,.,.,TGTGCCAGCAGCTTACAGGGGACCTCCTACAATGAGCAGTTCTTC,CASSLQGTSYNEQFF
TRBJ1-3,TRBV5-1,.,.,TGCGCCAGCAGAGATGCGAGCTCTGGAAACACCATATATTTT,CASRDASSGNTIYF
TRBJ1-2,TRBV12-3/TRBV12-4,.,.,TGTGCCAGCAGAATCCTTAACTATGGCTACACCTTC,CASRILNYGYTF
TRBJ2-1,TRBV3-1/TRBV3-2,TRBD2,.,TGTGCCAGCAGCCAACTCCTATCTAGCGGAAGCTCCTACAATGAGCAGTTCTTC,CASSQLLSSGSSYNEQFF
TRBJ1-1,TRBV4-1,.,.,TGCGCCAGCAGCCATGTCGACATGGGCTGGGTTGGGCCACGGGCTTTCTTT,CASSHVDMGWVGPRAFF
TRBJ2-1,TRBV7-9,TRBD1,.,TGTGCCAGCAGCACGGGACAGGGAGGTAGGAATGAGCAGTTCTTC,CASSTGQGGRNEQFF
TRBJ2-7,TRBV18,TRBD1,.,TGTGCCAGCTCCCAGACAGGGGTGACCTACGAGCAGTACTTC,CASSQTGVTYEQYF
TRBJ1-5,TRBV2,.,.,TGTGCCAGCGACGGAGGGTTGAGTTGGAATCAGCCCCAGCATTTT,CASDGGLSWNQPQHF
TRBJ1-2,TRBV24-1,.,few,TGTGCCACCAGTGATGCCTCGCGGGGGGCAGATGGCTACACCTTC,CATSDASRGADGYTF
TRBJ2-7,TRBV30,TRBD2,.,TGTGCCTGGAGTGTAGGACTAGCGGGCTACGAGCAGTACTTC,CAWSVGLAGYEQYF
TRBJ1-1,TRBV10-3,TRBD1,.,TGTGCCATTTCTCCGGGACAGGGGTGGACTGAAGCTTTCTTT,CAISPGQGWTEAFF
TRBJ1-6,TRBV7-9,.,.,TGTGCCAGCAGCTTGCGCGGGGATTATAATTCACCCCTCCACTTT,CASSLRGDYNSPLHF
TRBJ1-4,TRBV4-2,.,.,TGTGCCAGCAGCCAAGATAGGGGGAAACTGTTTTTT,CASSQDRGKLFF
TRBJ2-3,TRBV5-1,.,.,TGCGCCAGCAGCTTGGTCGCAGATACGCAGTATTTT,CASSLVADTQYF
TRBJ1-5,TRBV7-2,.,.,TGTGCCAGCAGCTCAATTCCACAGCAGCCCCAGCATTTT,CASSSIPQQPQHF
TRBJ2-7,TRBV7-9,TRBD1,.,TGTGCCAGCAGCACCGGGACAGGGTCCCTGGGGCAGTACTTC,CASSTGTGSLGQYF
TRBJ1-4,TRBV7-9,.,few,TGTGCCAGCAGCCCGATTCAGGGGAGTGAAAAACTGTTTTTT,CASSPIQGSEKLFF
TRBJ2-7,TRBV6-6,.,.,TGTGCCAGCACCACTGGGGGCTATTCCTACGAGCAGTACTTC,CASTTGGYSYEQYF
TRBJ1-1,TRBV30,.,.,TGTGCCTGGAGTGTAAGGGGGGGGTACAAGGACACTGAAGCTTTCTTT,CAWSVRGGYKDTEAFF
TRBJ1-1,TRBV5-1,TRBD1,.,TGCGCCAGCAGCCGGGGGACAGGGGGCGCATCCACTGAAGCTTTCTTT,CASSRGTGGASTEAFF
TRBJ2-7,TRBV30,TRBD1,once,TGTGCCTGGAGTGTAGGGGGCCAAGGCTACGAGCAGTACTTC,CAWSVGGQGYEQYF
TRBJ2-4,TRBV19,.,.,TGTGCCAGTAGTATCAACGGGGGACTGGGCAAAAACATTCAGTACTTC,CASSINGGLGKNIQYF
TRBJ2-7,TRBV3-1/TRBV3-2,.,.,TGTGCCAGCAGCCAAGGGAGCGAGCAGTACTTC,CASSQGSEQYF
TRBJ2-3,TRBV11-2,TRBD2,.,TGTGCCAGCAGCACAGGACTAGCGGGCACAGATACGCAGTATTTT,CASSTGLAGTDTQYF
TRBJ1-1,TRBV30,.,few,TGTGCCTGGAGGAAGAGGGAAAACACTGAAGCTTTCTTT,CAWRKRENTEAFF
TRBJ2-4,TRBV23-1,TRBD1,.,TGCGCCAGCAGTCACCCAAGACAGGGACGGCTAGCCAAAAACATTCAGTACTTC,CASSHPRQGRLAKNIQYF
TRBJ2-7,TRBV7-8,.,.,TGTGCCAGCAGCCTCGGTCTCTCGGGCGAGCAGTACTTC,CASSLGLSGEQYF
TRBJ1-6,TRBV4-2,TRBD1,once,TGTGCCAGCAGCCAAGAGGGGACAGGGCATAATTCACCCCTCCACTTT,CASSQEGTGHNSPLHF